The following is a TCR beta chain sequence with its context. Its antigen is currently unknown. The sample is drawn from a study of prognosis after radiotherapy for stage I lung cancer. Study summary: The patient group included nobody who received concurrent therapy with stereotactic body radiotherapy.

General study findings and limits: Tumor-specific status of the expanded TCR clones was not determined in the analysis.

CDR3 of TCR beta was amplified from genomic DNA via a two-round multiplex PCR. Gene-specific TRBV and TRBJ primers were used in PCR round one. TCRdb re-derived calls from the multiplex PCR reads in MiXCR, one entry per CDR3 protein. In the table there are about 12,000 distinct CDR3 sequences, 50% to 65% of which are singletons. V lost 4 bases and J lost 7; bases outside the gene matches: 7. CDR3 size: 15 residues. The germline gives CDR1 MGHRA, CDR2 YSYEKL. Sequences were derived from PBMCs, sampled before or after stereotactic body radiation therapy (not recorded which). The receptor comes from a donor over 45 with non-small cell lung cancer. V and J are TRBV4-1 and TRBJ1-2, with 12 bases aligning to TRBD1. The CDR3 DNA is TGCGCCAGCAGCCCAAGGGACAGGGGGCGAGGTGGCTACACCTTC. Translating it yields CASSPRDRGRGGYTF.